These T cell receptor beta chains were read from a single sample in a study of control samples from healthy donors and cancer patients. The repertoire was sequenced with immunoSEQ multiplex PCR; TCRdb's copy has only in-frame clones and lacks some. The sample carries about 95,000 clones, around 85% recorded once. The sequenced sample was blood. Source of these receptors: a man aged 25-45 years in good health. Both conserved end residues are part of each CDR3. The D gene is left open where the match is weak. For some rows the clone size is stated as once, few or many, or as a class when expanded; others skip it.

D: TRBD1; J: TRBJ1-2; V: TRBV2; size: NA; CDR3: CATRQGGYGYTF; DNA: TGTGCCACGAGACAGGGAGGCTATGGCTACACCTTC
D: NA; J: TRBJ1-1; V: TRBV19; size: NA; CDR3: CASSIRGPNTEAFF; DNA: TGTGCCAGTAGTATCCGGGGGCCCAACACTGAAGCTTTCTTT
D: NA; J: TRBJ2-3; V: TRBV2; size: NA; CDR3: CASTAGLSTDTQYF; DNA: TGTGCCAGCACCGCCGGACTTAGCACAGATACGCAGTATTTT
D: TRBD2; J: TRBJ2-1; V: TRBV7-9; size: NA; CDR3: CASSLGRLAGRQFF; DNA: TGTGCCAGCAGCTTAGGAAGACTAGCCGGACGGCAGTTCTTC
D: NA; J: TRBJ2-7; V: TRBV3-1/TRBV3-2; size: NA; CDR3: CASSPWTGSSYEQYF; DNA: TGTGCCAGCAGCCCTTGGACGGGAAGCTCCTACGAGCAGTACTTC
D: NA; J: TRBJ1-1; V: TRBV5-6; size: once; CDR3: CASSTGLLNTEAFF; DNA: TGTGCCAGCAGCACGGGACTCCTGAACACTGAAGCTTTCTTT
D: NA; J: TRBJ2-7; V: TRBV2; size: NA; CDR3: CASRAGQKFSYEQYF; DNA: TGTGCCAGCAGAGCGGGACAAAAATTCTCCTACGAGCAGTACTTC
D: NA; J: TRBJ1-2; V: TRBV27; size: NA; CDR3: CASSPRAEYGYTF; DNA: TGTGCCAGCAGCCCTAGGGCTGAATATGGCTACACCTTC
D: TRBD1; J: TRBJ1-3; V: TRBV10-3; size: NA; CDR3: CAISDPGTVSGNTIYF; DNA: TGTGCCATCAGTGACCCCGGGACAGTCTCTGGAAACACCATATATTTT
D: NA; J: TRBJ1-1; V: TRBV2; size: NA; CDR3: CARKGNTEAFF; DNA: TGTGCCAGAAAAGGGAACACTGAAGCTTTCTTT
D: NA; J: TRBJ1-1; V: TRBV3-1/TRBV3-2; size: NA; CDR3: CASSQVQVSGNTEAFF; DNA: TGTGCCAGCAGCCAAGTTCAGGTTTCGGGAAACACTGAAGCTTTCTTT
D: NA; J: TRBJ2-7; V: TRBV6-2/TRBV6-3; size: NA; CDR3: CASSYPFLGIYEQYF; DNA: TGTGCCAGCAGTTACCCCTTTTTAGGGATCTACGAGCAGTACTTC
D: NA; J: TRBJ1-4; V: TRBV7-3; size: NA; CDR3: CASSPSGGANEKLFF; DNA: TGTGCCAGCAGCCCTTCGGGGGGAGCTAATGAAAAACTGTTTTTT
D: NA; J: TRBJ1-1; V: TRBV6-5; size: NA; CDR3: CASSYSGRGTEAFF; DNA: TGTGCCAGCAGTTACTCAGGACGAGGCACTGAAGCTTTCTTT
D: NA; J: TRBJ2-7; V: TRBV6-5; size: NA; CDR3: CASSRQENYEQYF; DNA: TGTGCCAGCAGTCGACAGGAAAACTACGAGCAGTACTTC
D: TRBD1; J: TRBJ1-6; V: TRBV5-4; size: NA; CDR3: CASSSNRGGGVNSPLHF; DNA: TGTGCCAGCAGCAGCAACAGGGGGGGAGGGGTTAATTCACCCCTCCACTTT
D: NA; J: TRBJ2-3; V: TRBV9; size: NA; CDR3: CASSVALATDTQYF; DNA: TGTGCCAGCAGCGTAGCCCTAGCGACAGATACGCAGTATTTT
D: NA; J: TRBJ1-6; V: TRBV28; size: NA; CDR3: CASSTGTYNSPLHF; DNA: TGTGCCAGCAGTACGGGGACCTATAATTCACCCCTCCACTTT
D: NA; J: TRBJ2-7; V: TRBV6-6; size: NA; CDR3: CASTTTGGYEQYF; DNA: TGTGCCAGCACCACTACAGGAGGCTACGAGCAGTACTTC
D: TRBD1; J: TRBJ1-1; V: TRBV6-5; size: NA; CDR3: CASSYSTGMNTEAFF; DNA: TGTGCCAGCAGTTACTCGACAGGGATGAACACTGAAGCTTTCTTT
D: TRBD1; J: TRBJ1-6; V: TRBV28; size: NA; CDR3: CASSLQGVGNSPLHF; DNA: TGTGCCAGCAGTTTACAGGGGGTAGGTAATTCACCCCTCCACTTT
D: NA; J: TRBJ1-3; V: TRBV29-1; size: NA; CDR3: CSVEGGSGNTIYF; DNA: TGCAGCGTTGAGGGGGGCTCTGGAAACACCATATATTTT
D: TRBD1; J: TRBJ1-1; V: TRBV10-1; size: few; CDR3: CASSPVGRGTEAFF; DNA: TGCGCCAGCAGCCCAGTCGGCAGGGGGACTGAAGCTTTCTTT
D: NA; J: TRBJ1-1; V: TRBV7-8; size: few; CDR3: CASSLGWNTEAFF; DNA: TGTGCCAGCAGCTTAGGGTGGAACACTGAAGCTTTCTTT
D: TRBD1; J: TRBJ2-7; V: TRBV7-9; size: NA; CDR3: CASSLAGQATYEQYF; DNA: TGTGCCAGCAGCTTAGCGGGACAGGCAACCTACGAGCAGTACTTC
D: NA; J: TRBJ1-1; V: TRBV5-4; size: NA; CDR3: CASSRRQAYTEAFF; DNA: TGTGCCAGCAGCCGCCGACAGGCTTACACTGAAGCTTTCTTT
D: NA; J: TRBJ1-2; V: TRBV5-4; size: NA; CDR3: CASSRDPERVTNYGYTF; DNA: TGTGCCAGCAGCCGCGACCCGGAGAGAGTGACTAACTATGGCTACACCTTC
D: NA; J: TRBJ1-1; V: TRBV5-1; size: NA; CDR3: CASSLRGSGTEAFF; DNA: TGCGCCAGCAGCTTGCGGGGTTCGGGGACTGAAGCTTTCTTT
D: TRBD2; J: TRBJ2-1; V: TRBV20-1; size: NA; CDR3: CSASSASGGADEQFF; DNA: TGCAGTGCTAGTTCTGCTAGCGGGGGGGCAGATGAGCAGTTCTTC
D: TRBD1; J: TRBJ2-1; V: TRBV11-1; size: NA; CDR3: CASSFQGQGIDNEQFF; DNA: TGTGCCAGCAGCTTCCAGGGACAGGGAATTGACAATGAGCAGTTCTTC
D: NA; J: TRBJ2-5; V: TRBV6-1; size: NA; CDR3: CASSEQGEETQYF; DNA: TGTGCCAGCAGTGAGCAGGGTGAAGAGACCCAGTACTTC
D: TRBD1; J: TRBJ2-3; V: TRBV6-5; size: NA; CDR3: CASSYTGGTQYF; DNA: TGTGCCAGCAGTTACACAGGGGGGACGCAGTATTTT
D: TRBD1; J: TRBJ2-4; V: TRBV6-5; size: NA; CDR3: CASSLRGHTVRYF; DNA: TGTGCCAGCAGTTTGAGGGGGCATACCGTACGGTACTTC
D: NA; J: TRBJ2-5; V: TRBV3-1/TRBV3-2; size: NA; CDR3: CASSQGGGAPGVETQYF; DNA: TGTGCCAGCAGCCAAGGAGGAGGGGCCCCGGGGGTGGAGACCCAGTACTTC
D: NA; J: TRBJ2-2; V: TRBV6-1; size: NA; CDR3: CASSEGLSTGELFF; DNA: TGTGCCAGCAGTGAAGGCCTTAGCACCGGGGAGCTGTTTTTT
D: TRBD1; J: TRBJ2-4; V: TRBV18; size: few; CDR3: CASSPKGAPDIQYF; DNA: TGTGCCAGCTCACCAAAGGGGGCGCCGGACATTCAGTACTTC
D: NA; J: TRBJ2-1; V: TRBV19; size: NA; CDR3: CASSIGGPGEANEQFF; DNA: TGTGCCAGTAGTATCGGAGGCCCAGGGGAGGCAAATGAGCAGTTCTTC
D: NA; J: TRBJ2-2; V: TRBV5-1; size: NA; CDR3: CASSALNTGELFF; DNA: TGCGCCAGCAGCGCGCTGAACACCGGGGAGCTGTTTTTT
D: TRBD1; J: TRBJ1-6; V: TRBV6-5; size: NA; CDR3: CASSSHRGGGSPLHF; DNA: TGTGCCAGCAGTTCGCACAGGGGAGGAGGGTCACCCCTCCACTTT
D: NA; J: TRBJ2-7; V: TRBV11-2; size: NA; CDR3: CASSLDLSGRFYEQYF; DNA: TGTGCCAGCAGCTTAGATCTAAGTGGGAGATTCTACGAGCAGTACTTC
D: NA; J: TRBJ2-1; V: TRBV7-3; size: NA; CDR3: CASSLLGARDEQFF; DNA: TGTGCCAGCAGCTTACTAGGGGCGCGAGATGAGCAGTTCTTC
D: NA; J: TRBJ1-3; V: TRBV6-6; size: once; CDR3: CASREKGNTIYF; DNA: TGTGCCAGCAGAGAAAAGGGAAACACCATATATTTT
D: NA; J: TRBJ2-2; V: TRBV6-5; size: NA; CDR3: CASTYRLSNTGELFF; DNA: TGTGCCAGCACCTACAGGTTGTCGAACACCGGGGAGCTGTTTTTT
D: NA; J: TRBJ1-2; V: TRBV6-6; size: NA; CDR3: CASSPGKDYGYTF; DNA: TGTGCCAGCAGCCCCGGGAAGGACTATGGCTACACCTTC
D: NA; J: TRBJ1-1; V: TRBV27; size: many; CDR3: CASWNPRGNTEAFF; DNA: TGTGCCAGCTGGAATCCCAGGGGCAACACTGAAGCTTTCTTT
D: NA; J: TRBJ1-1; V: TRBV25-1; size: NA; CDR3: CASSGPSRDGRLNTEAFF; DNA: TGTGCCAGCAGTGGCCCTAGCCGGGACGGACGATTGAACACTGAAGCTTTCTTT
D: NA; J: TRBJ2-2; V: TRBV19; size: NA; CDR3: CATSKDSLTGELFF; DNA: TGTGCCACGTCAAAGGACAGCCTCACCGGGGAGCTGTTTTTT
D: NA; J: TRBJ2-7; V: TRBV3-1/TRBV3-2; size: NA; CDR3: CASGQGTYEQYF; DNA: TGTGCCAGCGGGCAGGGGACCTACGAGCAGTACTTC
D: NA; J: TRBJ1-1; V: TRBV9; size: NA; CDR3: CASSVSGNTEAFF; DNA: TGTGCCAGCAGCGTCAGTGGGAACACTGAAGCTTTCTTT
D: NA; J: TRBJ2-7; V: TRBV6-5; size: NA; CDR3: CASSYSNSEQYF; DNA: TGTGCCAGCAGTTACTCGAACTCCGAGCAGTACTTC